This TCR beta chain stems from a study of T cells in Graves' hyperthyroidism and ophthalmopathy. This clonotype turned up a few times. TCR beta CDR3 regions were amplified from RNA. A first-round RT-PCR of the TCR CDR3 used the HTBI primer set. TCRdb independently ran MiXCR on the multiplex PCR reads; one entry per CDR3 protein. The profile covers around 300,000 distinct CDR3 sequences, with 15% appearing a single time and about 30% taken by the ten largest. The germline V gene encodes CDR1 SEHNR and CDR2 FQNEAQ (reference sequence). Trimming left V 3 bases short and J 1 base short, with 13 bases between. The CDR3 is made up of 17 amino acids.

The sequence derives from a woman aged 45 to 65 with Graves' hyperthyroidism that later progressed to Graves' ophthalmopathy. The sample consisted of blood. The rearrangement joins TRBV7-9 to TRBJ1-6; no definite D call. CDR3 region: CASSFPGIGSYNSPLHF. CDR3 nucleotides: TGTGCCAGCAGCTTCCCAGGCATCGGGTCCTATAATTCACCCCTCCACTTT.